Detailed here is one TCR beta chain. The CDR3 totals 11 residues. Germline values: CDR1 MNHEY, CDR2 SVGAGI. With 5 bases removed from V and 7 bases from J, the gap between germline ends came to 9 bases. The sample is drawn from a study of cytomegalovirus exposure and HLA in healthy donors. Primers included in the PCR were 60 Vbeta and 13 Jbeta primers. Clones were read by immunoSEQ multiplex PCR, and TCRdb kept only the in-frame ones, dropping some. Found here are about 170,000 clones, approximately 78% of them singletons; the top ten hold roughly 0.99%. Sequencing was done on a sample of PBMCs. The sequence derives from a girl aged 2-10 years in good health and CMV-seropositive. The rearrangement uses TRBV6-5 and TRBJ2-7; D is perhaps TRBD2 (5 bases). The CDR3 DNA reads TGTGCCAGCAGTCTGGGAGTTGAGCAGTACTTC. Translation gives CASSLGVEQYF.